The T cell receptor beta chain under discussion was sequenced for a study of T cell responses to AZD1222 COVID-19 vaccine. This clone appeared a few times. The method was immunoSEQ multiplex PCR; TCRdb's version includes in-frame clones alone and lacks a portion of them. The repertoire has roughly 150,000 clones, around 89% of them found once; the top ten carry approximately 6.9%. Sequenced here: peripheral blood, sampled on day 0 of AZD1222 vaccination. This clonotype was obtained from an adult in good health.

CDR3 DNA sequence: TGTGCCAGCAGCCACGGACAGGGGGACGGGGAGCTGTTTTTT. Its translation is CASSHGQGDGELFF. The chain carries TRBV4-2 and TRBJ2-2; 10 nucleotides align to TRBD1. CDR3 length equals 14 residues. V gave up 3 bases and J gave up 7 bases; unmatched junction bases: 2. Germline lookup yields CDR1 LGHNA and CDR2 YNFKEQ.